This T cell receptor (beta chain) was sequenced during a study of CD8+ T cells in alopecia areata. This sample's treatment: oral pan-JAK inhibitor, 5-10 mg twice daily. CDR3 length equals 14 residues. V lost 9 bases, J lost 4 bases, and 19 bases lay in between. From germline, CDR1 is SGHRS and CDR2 YFSETQ. Reverse transcription of extracted RNA yielded cDNA, which provided the sequencing template. Data came from immunoSEQ multiplex PCR; TCRdb stores just in-frame clones and leaves some out. The sample records 180,000 or so clones, roughly 63% being singletons. The clonotype was recovered from a human donor with alopecia areata. The sample here was CD4+ T cells sorted from blood, taken at roughly week 55, from a patient treated with tofacitinib. V gene TRBV5-1 combines with J gene TRBJ1-2; the D gene is possibly TRBD1 (5 bases). CDR3 DNA: TGCGCCACCCGCCGTGACGACAGCAGCTATGGCTACACCTTC. Its translation is CATRRDDSSYGYTF.